Listed below are T cell receptor beta chains from one sample, sequenced in a study of CD8 T cells in ankylosing spondylitis. MiXCR was run by TCRdb on the 5' RACE reads, yielding one entry per CDR3 protein. In the table there are about 840,000 distinct CDR3 sequences, over 9.5% of which are singletons. The sequenced sample consisted of blood, either unsorted or a sorted T cell fraction (not recorded which). The receptors derive from a male donor with ankylosing spondylitis. Each CDR3 is given with its conserved first and last residue. The D gene is left open where the match is weak. Clone size is stated in some rows and not others, as once, few, many or a class when expanded.

.	TRBD1	TRBV7-2	15	TRBJ1-1	CASSPTRGQTTEAFF	TGTGCCAGCAGCCCGACCAGGGGGCAGACCACTGAAGCTTTCTTT
.	.	TRBV5-1	16	TRBJ1-3	CASSVDLAASGNTIYF	TGCGCCAGCAGCGTGGACTTGGCAGCCTCTGGAAACACCATATATTTT
.	TRBD2	TRBV7-2	15	TRBJ2-3	CASSSGTSGADTQYF	TGTGCCAGCAGCTCGGGGACTAGCGGGGCAGATACGCAGTATTTT
few	.	TRBV5-1	15	TRBJ2-7	CASSSNRALGYEQYF	TGCGCCAGCAGCTCCAACAGGGCTTTAGGGTACGAGCAGTACTTC
.	TRBD1	TRBV20-1	12	TRBJ1-1	CSAKPGQGKAFF	TGCAGTGCTAAACCGGGACAGGGGAAAGCTTTCTTT
.	TRBD2	TRBV20-1	15	TRBJ2-5	CSARSLAGEKETQYF	TGCAGTGCTAGATCGCTAGCGGGGGAAAAAGAGACCCAGTACTTC
few	TRBD2	TRBV5-1	15	TRBJ2-3	CASSRGGAVSDTQYF	TGCGCCAGCAGCCGCGGGGGGGCGGTTTCGGATACGCAGTATTTT
.	.	TRBV7-2	14	TRBJ2-7	CASSLGWPPYEQYF	TGTGCCAGCAGCTTAGGGTGGCCACCCTACGAGCAGTACTTC
few	.	TRBV6-6	10	TRBJ2-7	CASKRDRKYF	TGTGCCAGCAAACGGGATAGAAAGTACTTC
.	.	TRBV11-2	14	TRBJ2-4	CASSPAVMANIQYF	TGTGCCAGCAGCCCCGCAGTTATGGCAAACATTCAGTACTTC
.	.	TRBV15	15	TRBJ1-2	CATSRVTEGGIGYTF	TGTGCCACCAGCAGAGTTACGGAAGGTGGGATTGGCTACACCTTC
many	TRBD1	TRBV7-2	15	TRBJ2-1	CASSLMGQPYNEQFF	TGTGCCAGCAGCTTAATGGGACAGCCCTACAATGAGCAGTTCTTC
few	.	TRBV4-2	15	TRBJ1-1	CASSQEKLDGLEAFF	TGTGCCAGCAGCCAAGAGAAGTTGGACGGTCTAGAAGCTTTCTTT
many	.	TRBV20-1	15	TRBJ1-5	CSARGPPGSNQPQHF	TGCAGTGCTAGAGGGCCACCCGGGAGCAATCAGCCCCAGCATTTT
.	.	TRBV20-1	12	TRBJ2-7	CSASHRTYEQYF	TGCAGTGCTTCTCACAGAACCTACGAGCAGTACTTC
.	.	TRBV3-1	14	TRBJ2-7	CASSRTPGDYEQYF	TGTGCCAGCAGTCGTACACCAGGGGATTACGAGCAGTACTTC
.	.	TRBV20-1	14	TRBJ2-4	CSATGGGRRNIQYF	TGCAGTGCCACAGGGGGCGGGAGGCGAAACATTCAGTACTTC
few	.	TRBV5-1	15	TRBJ2-7	CASSPPFRSAYEQYF	TGCGCCAGCAGTCCCCCCTTCCGCAGTGCCTACGAGCAGTACTTC
many	.	TRBV12-3/TRBV12-4	13	TRBJ2-3	CASTGRPTDTQYF	TGTGCCAGCACCGGACGGCCCACAGATACGCAGTATTTT
.	TRBD1	TRBV20-1	14	TRBJ1-1	CSAEDGQGITEAFF	TGCAGTGCTGAAGATGGACAGGGGATCACTGAAGCTTTCTTT
.	.	TRBV18	15	TRBJ2-1	CASSQGVGGYNEQFF	TGTGCCAGCTCACAAGGGGTAGGAGGTTACAATGAGCAGTTCTTC
few	.	TRBV20-1	14	TRBJ1-3	CSARTTISGNTIYF	TGCAGTGCTCGAACAACGATCTCTGGAAACACCATATATTTT
.	TRBD1	TRBV7-3	13	TRBJ1-2	CASSPGGAGGYTF	TGTGCCAGCAGCCCAGGGGGCGCGGGTGGCTACACCTTC
few	.	TRBV4-2	17	TRBJ2-2	CASSQVRGAENTGELFF	TGTGCCAGCAGCCAAGTGAGGGGCGCGGAGAATACCGGGGAGCTGTTTTTT
.	.	TRBV6-5	15	TRBJ1-2	CASSYSSVSHYGYTF	TGTGCCAGCAGTTACTCTTCTGTATCTCACTATGGCTACACCTTC
once	TRBD2	TRBV20-1	11	TRBJ2-7	CSAGGTSEQYF	TGCAGTGCGGGGGGGACCAGCGAGCAGTACTTC
few	.	TRBV20-1	13	TRBJ2-1	CSASEGAYNEQFF	TGCAGTGCTAGTGAAGGGGCCTACAATGAGCAGTTCTTC
.	.	TRBV6-1	17	TRBJ1-1	CASSPPFSGARVPEAFF	TGTGCCAGCAGTCCCCCCTTTTCGGGGGCAAGGGTACCTGAAGCTTTCTTT
.	TRBD1	TRBV12-3/TRBV12-4	15	TRBJ1-5	CASSMGQGPNQPQHF	TGTGCCAGCAGTATGGGACAGGGGCCCAATCAGCCCCAGCATTTT
.	.	TRBV10-2	14	TRBJ2-7	CASSVGLSRGEQYF	TGCGCCAGCAGTGTCGGGCTATCTAGGGGCGAGCAGTACTTC
many	TRBD1	TRBV12-3/TRBV12-4	15	TRBJ1-2	CASSLPLGGAGGYTF	TGTGCCAGCAGTTTACCTTTAGGGGGCGCAGGGGGCTACACCTTC
few	.	TRBV11-2	11	TRBJ1-1	CASSPRVGAFF	TGTGCCAGCAGCCCACGGGTAGGGGCTTTCTTT
few	.	TRBV25-1	15	TRBJ1-1	CASSDPVRGGTEAFF	TGTGCCAGCAGTGACCCAGTCCGGGGGGGGACTGAAGCTTTCTTT
.	.	TRBV3-1	14	TRBJ2-3	CASSQNDRQDTQYF	TGTGCCAGCAGCCAAAACGACCGACAAGATACGCAGTATTTT
few	.	TRBV9	16	TRBJ2-7	CASSERGHTSSYEQYF	TGTGCCAGCAGCGAGAGGGGACATACGAGCTCCTACGAGCAGTACTTC
.	.	TRBV6-1	13	TRBJ2-7	CASRDLARHEQYF	TGTGCCAGCAGGGACTTAGCAAGGCACGAGCAGTACTTC
few	.	TRBV19	11	TRBJ2-7	CASSSYGEQYF	TGTGCCAGTAGTAGCTACGGGGAGCAGTACTTC
few	.	TRBV4-3	15	TRBJ2-2	CASSRSGTNTGELFF	TGCGCCAGCAGCCGTAGCGGAACGAACACCGGGGAGCTGTTTTTT
.	TRBD1	TRBV20-1	13	TRBJ2-3	CSASRGWADTQYF	TGCAGTGCTTCCAGGGGGTGGGCAGATACGCAGTATTTT
many	TRBD2	TRBV20-1	14	TRBJ2-7	CSASPASGRYEQYF	TGCAGTGCTAGCCCGGCTAGCGGGAGATACGAGCAGTACTTC
few	.	TRBV20-1	12	TRBJ2-7	CSGEGYRRVQYF	TGCAGTGGGGAAGGTTATAGGAGGGTGCAGTACTTC
.	TRBD2	TRBV12-3/TRBV12-4	16	TRBJ2-3	CASSWGLAASTDTQYF	TGTGCCAGCAGTTGGGGACTAGCGGCCAGCACAGATACGCAGTATTTT
few	.	TRBV5-4	14	TRBJ1-1	CASTLSIFDSEAFF	TGTGCCAGCACACTATCAATTTTCGACAGTGAAGCTTTCTTT
few	TRBD1	TRBV12-3/TRBV12-4	12	TRBJ1-1	CASRRQGGPAFF	TGTGCCAGCAGACGACAGGGAGGGCCGGCTTTCTTT
few	.	TRBV12-3/TRBV12-4	15	TRBJ2-3	CASSLVLRATDTQYF	TGTGCCAGCAGTTTAGTCCTCAGGGCCACAGATACGCAGTATTTT